This T cell receptor (beta chain) was identified during a study of T-cell memory formation after mild COVID-19. TCRdb re-derived calls from the 5' RACE reads in MiXCR, one entry per CDR3 protein. Of about 190,000 distinct CDR3 sequences in the sample, around 19% were seen once. Germline assignment: CDR1 ENHRY and CDR2 SYGVKD. J was trimmed by 1 base and V by 6 bases; bases with no gene match: 5. The CDR3 spans 15 residues. The chain employs TRBV10-3 and TRBJ2-5, with TRBD1 matching over 10 bases. Sequenced: PBMCs or a T cell subset sorted from them (not recorded which). The TCR was taken from an adult woman who had mild COVID-19 (a few samples of this study predate the infection). Cell type and time point are not known. In DNA form, the CDR3 reads TGTGCCATCAGCTCGGACAGGGGGACCCAAGAGACCCAGTACTTC. Its protein product is CAISSDRGTQETQYF.